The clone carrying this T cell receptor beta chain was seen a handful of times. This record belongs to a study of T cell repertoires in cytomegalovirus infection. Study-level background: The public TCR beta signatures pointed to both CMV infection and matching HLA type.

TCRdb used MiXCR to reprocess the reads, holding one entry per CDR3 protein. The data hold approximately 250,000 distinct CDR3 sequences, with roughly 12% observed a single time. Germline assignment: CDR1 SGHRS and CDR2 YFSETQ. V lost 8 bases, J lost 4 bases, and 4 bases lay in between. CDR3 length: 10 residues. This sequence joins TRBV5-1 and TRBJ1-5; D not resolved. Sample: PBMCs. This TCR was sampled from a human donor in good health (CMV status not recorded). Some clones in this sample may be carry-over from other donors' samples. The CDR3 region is CARPNQPQHF. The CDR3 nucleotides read TGCGCCAGGCCGAATCAGCCCCAGCATTTT.